This T cell receptor (beta chain) was profiled in a study of cytomegalovirus exposure and HLA in healthy donors. Primers included in the PCR were 60 Vbeta and 13 Jbeta primers. Method: immunoSEQ multiplex PCR; TCRdb's copy keeps in-frame clones and lacks some. Its table records about 59,000 clones. V lost 5 bases to trimming and J lost 2 bases; unmatched junction nucleotides: 5. Per germline, CDR1 ENHRY and CDR2 SYGVKD. The CDR3 is 16 amino acids. Specimen: PBMCs. The TCR sequence derives from a man aged 30 to 45 in good health and CMV-seropositive. The rearrangement links TRBV10-3 to TRBJ2-1, with 11 bases matching TRBD1. The CDR3, as DNA: TGTGCCATCAGTCTAGCGGGACAGGGGGCCTACAATGAGCAGTTCTTC. Protein sequence: CAISLAGQGAYNEQFF.